The entry that follows covers one T cell receptor (beta chain) sequence. Its target is unknown. This entry belongs to a study of siplizumab effects on memory and regulatory T cells. The CDR3 totals 17 residues. Germline-derived CDR1 and CDR2 are MGHRA and YSYEKL. V trimming: 4 bases; J trimming: 1 base; junction bases outside the gene matches: 11. The method was immunoSEQ multiplex PCR; TCRdb's version includes in-frame clones alone and lacks a portion of them. This repertoire shows some 100,000 clones, more than 85% found once; its top ten account for approximately 5.9%. Broader study findings: Among mappable alloreactive CD4+ clones, the Treg-derived fraction averaged 68.8% with siplizumab versus about 27% in controls. Researchers could not give a naive or memory phenotype to roughly 75-95% of proliferating CD4+ or CD8+ clones.

The sample consisted of CD8+ T cells sorted from blood. The clonotype originates from a human donor in good health. The genes are TRBV4-1 and TRBJ2-7, with 9 nucleotides matching TRBD2. The CDR3 sequence: CASSPRLAEKLSYEQYF. The CDR3 bases are TGCGCCAGCAGCCCCCGACTAGCGGAAAAATTATCCTACGAGCAGTACTTC.